The sequence of this T cell receptor (beta chain) was determined in a study of blood T cell repertoires in COVID-19. Study in general: Whether acute or convalescent, the COVID-19 samples came from the United States, Italy and Spain. Sources were T cells, B-cell-depleted T cells, or PBMCs; the material itself was cDNA or gDNA.

In the original processing: Nucleated cell number was recorded as an estimate derived from reference gene primer amplification. Sequenced by immunoSEQ multiplex PCR; TCRdb stores in-frame clones only, minus some. The DNA gave D and trimming, while V, J and clone size come from that table. This sample yields 100,000 to 110,000 clones, of which 91% are seen a single time; about 2.2% belongs to the top ten. Trimming removed 9 bases at V and 6 bases at J, with 3 bases between. Germline CDR1 LNHDA, CDR2 SQIVND (reference sequence). This CDR3 comprises 9 residues. Sequencing was carried out using peripheral blood. The chain uses TRBV19 and TRBJ2-1, with D unresolved. This TCR came from a man aged 50-59 years with active COVID-19. The CDR3 DNA reads as TGTGCCAGAGCCAATGAGCAGTTCTTC. It specifies CARANEQFF.